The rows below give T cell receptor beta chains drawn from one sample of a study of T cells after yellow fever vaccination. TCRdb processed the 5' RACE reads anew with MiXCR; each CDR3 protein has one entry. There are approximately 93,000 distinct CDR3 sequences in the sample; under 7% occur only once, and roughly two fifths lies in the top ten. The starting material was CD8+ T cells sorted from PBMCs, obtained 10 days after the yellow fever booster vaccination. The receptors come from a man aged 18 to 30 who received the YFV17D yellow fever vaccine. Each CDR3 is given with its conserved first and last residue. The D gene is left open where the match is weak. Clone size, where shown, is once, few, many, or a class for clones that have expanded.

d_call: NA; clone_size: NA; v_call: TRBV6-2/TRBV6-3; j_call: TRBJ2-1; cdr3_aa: CASTPDETYNNEQFF; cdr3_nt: TGTGCCAGCACCCCGGACGAAACCTACAACAATGAGCAGTTCTTC
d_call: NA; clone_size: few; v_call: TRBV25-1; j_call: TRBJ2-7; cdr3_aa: CASSEYARPYEQYF; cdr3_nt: TGTGCCAGCAGTGAATATGCCAGGCCCTACGAGCAGTACTTC
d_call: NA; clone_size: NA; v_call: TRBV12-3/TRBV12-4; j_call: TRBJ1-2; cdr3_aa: CASSLRAGSLYGYTF; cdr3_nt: TGTGCCAGCAGTTTAAGGGCCGGCAGCCTGTATGGCTACACCTTC
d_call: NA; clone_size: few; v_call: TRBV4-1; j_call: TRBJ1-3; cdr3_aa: CASSQGGGISSGNTIYF; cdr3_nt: TGCGCCAGCAGCCAAGGTGGCGGAATAAGCTCTGGAAACACCATATATTTT
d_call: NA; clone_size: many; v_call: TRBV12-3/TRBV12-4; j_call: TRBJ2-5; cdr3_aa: CASSLIGGRETQYF; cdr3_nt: TGTGCCAGCAGTTTAATCGGGGGAAGGGAGACCCAGTACTTC
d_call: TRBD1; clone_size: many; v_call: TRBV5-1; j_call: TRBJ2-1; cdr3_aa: CASSSEDREDEQFF; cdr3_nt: TGCGCCAGCAGCTCCGAGGACAGGGAGGATGAGCAGTTCTTC
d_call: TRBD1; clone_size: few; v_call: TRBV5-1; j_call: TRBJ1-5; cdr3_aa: CASTQGAGNQPQHF; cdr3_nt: TGCGCCAGCACCCAGGGGGCTGGGAATCAGCCCCAGCATTTT
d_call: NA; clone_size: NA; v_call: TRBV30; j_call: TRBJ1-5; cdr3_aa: CAWSAQGSNQPQHF; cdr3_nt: TGTGCCTGGAGTGCCCAGGGTAGCAATCAGCCCCAGCATTTT
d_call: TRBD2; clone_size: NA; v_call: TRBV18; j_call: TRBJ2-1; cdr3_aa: CASSPTSVYNEQFF; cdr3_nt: TGTGCCAGCTCACCGACTAGCGTTTACAATGAGCAGTTCTTC
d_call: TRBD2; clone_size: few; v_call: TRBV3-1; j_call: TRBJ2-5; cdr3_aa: CASSQVWGAGGETQYF; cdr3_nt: TGTGCCAGCAGCCAAGTATGGGGGGCGGGAGGAGAGACCCAGTACTTC
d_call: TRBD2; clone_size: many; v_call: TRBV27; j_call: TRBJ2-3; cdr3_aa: CASSLGTSGVTDTQYF; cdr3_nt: TGTGCCAGCAGTTTAGGGACTAGCGGGGTCACAGATACGCAGTATTTT
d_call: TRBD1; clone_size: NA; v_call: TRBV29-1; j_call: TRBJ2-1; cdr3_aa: CSVERTGSSYNEQFF; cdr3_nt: TGCAGCGTTGAACGGACAGGGAGCTCCTACAATGAGCAGTTCTTC